This T cell receptor beta chain was identified during a study of T cells in localized non-small cell lung cancer. General observations from the study: Adjacent uninvolved lung had the highest clonality, suggesting focused antigen responses.

CDR3 size: 17 residues. With 2 bases removed from V and 2 bases from J, the gap between germline ends came to 17 bases. Germline CDR1 reads SSHAT; CDR2 reads FNYEAQ (reference sequence). Profiled with immunoSEQ multiplex PCR; TCRdb holds only in-frame clones, not every one. The sample records approximately 1,500 clones, less than 20% being singletons. This clone has more than one count but fewer than ten. Antigen: not known. V gene TRBV7-7 combines with J gene TRBJ2-3; the D call may be TRBD1 or TRBD2 (5 bases each). This TCR was sampled from a male donor older than 55 with stage II squamous cell lung carcinoma. The sample in question was lung tumor tissue, obtained before any cancer treatment. The CDR3 DNA is TGTGCCAGCAGCTTAAACGTCCGGGACCGACTCACAGATACGCAGTATTTT. This gives the protein CASSLNVRDRLTDTQYF. Using reference TRBV7-7 and TRBJ2-3 for the parts outside the CDR3, the full variable domain is GAGVSQSPRYKVTKRGQDVTLRCDPISSHATLYWYQQALGQGPEFLTYFNYEAQPDKSGLPSDRFSAERPEGSISTLTIQRTEQRDSAMYRCASSLNVRDRLTDTQYFGPGTRLTVL.